Shown below are 23 T cell receptor beta chains from a single sample sequenced in a study of cytomegalovirus exposure and HLA in healthy donors (TCRdb year 2017). Libraries were prepared through the immunoSEQ multiplex PCR assay. The multiplex PCR relied on a mix of 60 forward primers for TCR Vbeta segments and 13 reverse primers for TCR Jbeta segments. This is the immuneACCESS table as TCRdb keeps it, with only in-frame sequences that have V and J called. A part of the clones is gone; compared with another copy, unresolved V genes explain less than half, and the rest is unexplained. In this sample the table shows some 200,000 clones, more than 65% of which occur a single time. The ten largest make up around 1.6% of the sample. Sequencing input: PBMCs. Every receptor here comes from a girl aged 5-17 years in good health and CMV-seropositive.

This chain uses TRBV6-5 with TRBJ1-2; 8 bases line up with TRBD1. V dropped 6 bases and J dropped 2; count of bases not matched to a gene: 8. There are 15 residues in the CDR3. Germline-derived CDR1 and CDR2 are MNHEY and SVGAGI. The CDR3 here is CASSLKTGANYGYTF. CDR3 DNA sequence: TGTGCCAGCAGCCTTAAGACAGGGGCCAACTATGGCTACACCTTC.

This clone was counted a few times. The chain uses TRBV7-2 and TRBJ2-3, with 8 bases that match TRBD1. The CDR3 spans 14 residues. V shed 3 bases and J 4 bases; nucleotides not matched to a gene: 3. CDR1 and CDR2 from the germline V gene are SGHTA and FQGNSA. This CDR3 is CASSFNRGADTQYF. CDR3 DNA: TGTGCCAGCAGCTTTAACAGGGGGGCAGATACGCAGTATTTT. The full variable domain, its missing parts supplied by reference TRBV7-2 and TRBJ2-3, is GAGVSQSPSNKVTEKGKDVELRCDPISGHTALYWYRQSLGQGLEFLIYFQGNSAPDKSGLPSDRFSAERTGGSVSTLTIQRTQQEDSAVYLCASSFNRGADTQYFGPGTRLTVL.

The chain uses TRBV2 and TRBJ2-3, with D hard to call. Trimming pared 0 bases from V and 3 bases from J, leaving 7 bases between. This CDR3 has 14 residues. Germline V gene lookup returns CDR1 SNHLY and CDR2 FYNNEI. In DNA, the CDR3 is TGTGCCAGCAGTGAAGCTTCAGTTACAGATACGCAGTATTTT. Translated, it gives CASSEASVTDTQYF.

J is TRBJ2-3 and V is TRBV10-1, with TRBD2 identical over 9 bases. In germline, CDR1 is WNHNN, CDR2 SYGVQD (reference sequence). J lost 7 bases, V lost 0 bases, and 11 bases had no gene match. This CDR3 region has 17 residues. The DNA for the CDR3 is TGCGCCAGCAGTGAGTCGATTGCGGCGGGGGGGCCTTATACGCAGTATTTT. Translation gives CASSESIAAGGPYTQYF.

This clone was seen a handful of times. V is TRBV29-1 and J is TRBJ1-3; unclear D gene. The germline gives CDR1 SQVTM, CDR2 ANQGSEA. V dropped 4 bases and J dropped 4 bases, with 20 bases sitting between them. The CDR3 has 16 amino acids. This CDR3 reads CSVGDSSGVPGNTIYF. CDR3 in DNA: TGCAGCGTTGGTGATAGCTCCGGGGTCCCAGGAAACACCATATATTTT.

The genes are TRBV4-1 and TRBJ1-3; D unclear. Deletions cut 0 bases from V and 0 bases from J, with 12 bases between. The CDR3 has 17 amino acids. Germline-derived CDR1 and CDR2 are MGHRA and YSYEKL. The CDR3 DNA is TGCGCCAGCAGCCAAGATTCGGTAGCATTCTCTGGAAACACCATATATTTT. It encodes CASSQDSVAFSGNTIYF.

The J gene is TRBJ2-1, the V gene TRBV10-2; 8 bases agree with TRBD2. Per the germline V gene, CDR1 is WSHSY and CDR2 is SAAADI. The length of the CDR3 is 18 residues. V shed 0 bases, J shed 7 bases, and the junction held 14 bases outside the gene matches. DNA of the CDR3: TGCGCCAGCAGTGAGTCTCCGGGACTAGAGGGCTTAGGTAATGAGCAGTTCTTC. Residues: CASSESPGLEGLGNEQFF.

The chain couples TRBV18 to TRBJ1-2; no definite D call. Germline values: CDR1 KGHSH, CDR2 LQKENI. Trimming took off 2 bases at V and 4 bases at J, with 14 bases between the two ends. This CDR3 is 15 amino acids long. The CDR3 DNA reads as TGTGCCAGCTCACCAGGCGGGGTTTTCTCCTATGGCTACACCTTC. It yields the protein CASSPGGVFSYGYTF.

This clone was counted a few times. The rearrangement uses TRBV7-8 and TRBJ2-6, with a possible D match to TRBD1 (6 bases). V was pared by 1 base and J by 0 bases, with 13 bases between. Germline V gene lookup returns CDR1 SGHVS and CDR2 FQNEAQ. CDR3 size: 18 residues. In DNA form, the CDR3 reads TGTGCCAGCAGCTTAGGCAACAGGGAACTCTCTGGGGCCAACGTCCTGACTTTC. Its translation: CASSLGNRELSGANVLTF. Drawing the rest from reference TRBV7-8 and TRBJ2-6, the complete variable domain is GAGVSQSPRYKVAKRGQDVALRCDPISGHVSLFWYQQALGQGPEFLTYFQNEAQLDKSGLPSDRFFAERPEGSVSTLKIQRTQQEDSAVYLCASSLGNRELSGANVLTFGAGSRLTVL.

The CDR3 reads CAGKGQGVAEAFF. In DNA form, the CDR3 reads TGTGCCGGAAAAGGACAGGGGGTAGCTGAAGCTTTCTTT. The V gene is TRBV30, the J gene TRBJ1-1, with 10 bases fitting TRBD1. The J segment lost 6 bases and the V segment lost 8 bases, leaving 9 bases of the junction unmatched. CDR1 GTSNPN and CDR2 SVGIG come from the germline V gene (reference sequence). The CDR3 totals 13 residues.

The chain is built from TRBV6-4 and TRBJ2-3; TRBD1 matches at 8 bases. The CDR3 is 13 amino acids. V was clipped by 4 bases and J by 4 bases; unmatched bases: 1. The germline V gene encodes CDR1 MRHNA and CDR2 SNTAGT. The CDR3 loop reads CASSGQGSDTQYF. In nucleotides, the CDR3 is TGTGCCAGCAGTGGACAGGGGTCAGATACGCAGTATTTT.

V gene TRBV9 combines with J gene TRBJ2-5; 8 bases are a match to TRBD1. The CDR3 extends over 13 amino acids. Germline V lookup: CDR1 SGDLS, CDR2 YYNGEE. V lost 3 bases and J lost 5; bases outside the gene matches: 3. CDR3 protein: CASSGTGRETQYF. The CDR3, as DNA: TGTGCCAGCAGCGGGACAGGGCGTGAGACCCAGTACTTC.

The chain links TRBV7-9 to TRBJ2-5, with TRBD1 as a possible D gene (6 bases). From germline, CDR1 is SEHNR and CDR2 FQNEAQ (reference sequence). The CDR3 is 14 amino acids. Trimming took off 4 bases at V and 5 bases at J, with 14 bases between the two ends. DNA for the CDR3: TGTGCCAGCAGCTCGACCAGGGGCGGGGAGACCCAGTACTTC. Amino acids: CASSSTRGGETQYF. Variable domain in full (rest from reference TRBV7-9 and TRBJ2-5): DTGVSQNPRHKITKRGQNVTFRCDPISEHNRLYWYRQTLGQGPEFLTYFQNEAQLEKSRLLSDRFSAERPKGSFSTLEIQRTEQGDSAMYLCASSSTRGGETQYFGPGTRLLVL.

This sequence joins TRBV4-1 and TRBJ1-2; 10 nucleotides agree with TRBD1. The germline CDR1 and CDR2 sequences are MGHRA and YSYEKL. The V segment lost 3 bases and the J segment 8 bases; nucleotides outside the gene matches: 9. The CDR3 sequence is 15 residues long. CDR3 residues: CASSQAAGTGAGYTF. CDR3 coding DNA: TGCGCCAGCAGCCAGGCTGCCGGGACAGGGGCCGGCTACACCTTC.

This chain connects TRBV6-4 to TRBJ2-2, with D possibly being TRBD1 (6 bases). The V and J ends lost 6 bases and 1 base respectively, with 9 bases between them. The CDR3 length is 14 residues. The germline V gene has CDR1 MRHNA and CDR2 SNTAGT. The CDR3: CASRTTGNTGELFF. Written as DNA, the CDR3 is TGTGCCAGCAGGACGACAGGGAACACCGGGGAGCTGTTTTTT.

The gene calls are TRBV7-2 and TRBJ1-2; 7 nucleotides match TRBD1. Germline V gives CDR1 SGHTA, CDR2 FQGNSA. V was pared by 5 bases and J by 8 bases, with 8 bases of the junction left unmatched. There are 13 residues in the CDR3. The CDR3 reads CASSPGGSVGYTF. The CDR3 region has the DNA TGTGCCAGCAGCCCAGGGGGTTCGGTAGGCTACACCTTC.

The J gene is TRBJ2-2, the V gene TRBV27; D may be TRBD2 (7 bases). V was pared by 3 bases and J by 2 bases, with 13 bases between. Germline values: CDR1 MNHEY, CDR2 SMNVEV (reference sequence). This CDR3 has 16 residues. The CDR3 DNA reads as TGTGCCAGCAGTTTTTGGCGGGGGCCTAACACCGGGGAGCTGTTTTTT. As protein: CASSFWRGPNTGELFF.

Note on this clone: This sample also contains other DNA sequences that code for the same CDR3. The J gene is TRBJ2-3, the V gene TRBV11-2, with 9 bases aligning to TRBD2. The CDR3 contains 16 residues. In germline, CDR1 is SGHAT, CDR2 FQNNGV. V was clipped by 1 base and J by 1 base; unmatched bases: 3. As DNA, the CDR3 is TGTGCCAGCAGCTTAGTAGCGGGGGCCCGCACAGATACGCAGTATTTT. It is translated as CASSLVAGARTDTQYF.

The gene calls are TRBV7-9 and TRBJ2-3; 7 bases align to TRBD1. There are 13 residues in the CDR3. Germline-derived CDR1 and CDR2 are SEHNR and FQNEAQ (reference sequence). J lost 5 bases, V lost 5 bases, and 4 bases had no gene match. The CDR3 region has the DNA TGTGCCAGCAGCATCCAGGGGGTAGATACGCAGTATTTT. Its translation is CASSIQGVDTQYF.

This sequence joins TRBV10-3 and TRBJ1-2; D is unclear. Trimming took 0 bases from V and 7 from J, leaving 6 bases between them. CDR3 length equals 12 residues. Germline CDR1 is ENHRY and CDR2 is SYGVKD. CDR3 residues: CAISESEGGYTF. Written as DNA, the CDR3 is TGTGCCATCAGTGAGTCAGAGGGTGGCTACACCTTC.

The V gene is TRBV5-8, the J gene TRBJ1-5; TRBD1 matches 7 bases. Germline CDR1 and CDR2: SGHTS and YDEGEE. V was clipped by 4 bases and J by 3 bases; unmatched bases: 4. There are 14 residues in the CDR3. CDR3 sequence: CASSPGQINQPQHF. CDR3 nucleotides: TGTGCCAGCAGCCCGGGACAGATCAATCAGCCCCAGCATTTT. Looking up the rest from reference TRBV5-8 and TRBJ1-5 gives the full variable domain: EAGVTQSPTHLIKTRGQQATLRCSPISGHTSVYWYQQALGLGLQFLLWYDEGEERNRGNFPPRFSGRQFPNYSSELNVNALELEDSALYLCASSPGQINQPQHFGDGTRLSIL.

The V call is TRBV7-9, the J call TRBJ2-1; the match to TRBD2 covers 7 bases. The germline V gene has CDR1 SEHNR and CDR2 FQNEAQ (reference sequence). The J segment lost 16 bases and the V segment lost 2 bases, leaving 8 bases of the junction unmatched. CDR3 length: 12 residues. In DNA, the CDR3 is TGTGCCAGCAGCTTAACCAGCGGGGACCCTTTCTTC. Translation gives CASSLTSGDPFF.

The chain links TRBV6-1 to TRBJ2-1; D may be TRBD1 (6 bases). CDR1 is MNHNS and CDR2 is SASEGT in the germline V gene. There are 15 residues in the CDR3. V was trimmed by 6 bases and J by 7 bases, leaving 19 bases between them. The CDR3 nucleotides are TGTGCCAGCAGGTCGTTACAGGGAACTGAGAATGAGCAGTTCTTC. Amino acid sequence: CASRSLQGTENEQFF.